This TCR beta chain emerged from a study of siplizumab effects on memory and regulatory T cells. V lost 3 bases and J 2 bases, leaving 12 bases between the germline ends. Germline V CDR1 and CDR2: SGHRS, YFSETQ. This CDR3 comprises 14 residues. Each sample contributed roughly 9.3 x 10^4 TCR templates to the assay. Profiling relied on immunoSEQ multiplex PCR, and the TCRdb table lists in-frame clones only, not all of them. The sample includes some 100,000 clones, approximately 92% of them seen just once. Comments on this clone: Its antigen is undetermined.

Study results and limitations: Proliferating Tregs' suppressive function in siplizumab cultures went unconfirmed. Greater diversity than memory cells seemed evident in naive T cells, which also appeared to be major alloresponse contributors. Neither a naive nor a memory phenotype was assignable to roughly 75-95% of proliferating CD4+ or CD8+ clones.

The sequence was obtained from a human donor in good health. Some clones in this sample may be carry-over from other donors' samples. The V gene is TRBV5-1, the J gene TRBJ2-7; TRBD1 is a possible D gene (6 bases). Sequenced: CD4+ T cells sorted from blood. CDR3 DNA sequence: TGCGCCAGCAGCTCTGGACAGACCACCTACGAGCAGTACTTC. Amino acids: CASSSGQTTYEQYF.